This T cell receptor (beta chain) was sequenced in a study of graft-versus-host responses after intestinal transplantation. Study information: Tacrolimus plus steroids were given to all recipients for about 3 years, preceded by anti-thymocyte globulin induction.

Concerning this clone: What it recognizes is unknown.

The study's findings and limits: Analysis identified GvH clones in recipient marrow, with some appearing first in ileum or blood. High graft-versus-host to host-versus-graft T cell clonal ratios marked allografts of patients with graft-donor macrochimerism. With peak circulating GvH clone levels came an association with early post-transplant HvG declines.

The CDR3 extends over 13 amino acids. CDR1 SNHLY and CDR2 FYNNEI come from the germline V gene. Between the trimmed V and J ends, which lost 9 bases and 0 bases, there was a span of 9 bases. The data were produced by immunoSEQ multiplex PCR, yet TCRdb's version contains in-frame clones alone and is incomplete. The data show more than 12,000 clones, with just under 95% seen just once and roughly 0.71% held by the top ten. The V and J genes are TRBV2 and TRBJ2-1; D remains unclear. The specimen comprised PBMCs, sampled 9 days after transplant. The sequence was collected from a human patient who received an intestinal transplant, so some T cells may come from the graft donor. The CDR3 region is CASLEISYNEQFF. Written as DNA, the CDR3 is TGTGCCAGTCTAGAAATCTCCTACAATGAGCAGTTCTTC.